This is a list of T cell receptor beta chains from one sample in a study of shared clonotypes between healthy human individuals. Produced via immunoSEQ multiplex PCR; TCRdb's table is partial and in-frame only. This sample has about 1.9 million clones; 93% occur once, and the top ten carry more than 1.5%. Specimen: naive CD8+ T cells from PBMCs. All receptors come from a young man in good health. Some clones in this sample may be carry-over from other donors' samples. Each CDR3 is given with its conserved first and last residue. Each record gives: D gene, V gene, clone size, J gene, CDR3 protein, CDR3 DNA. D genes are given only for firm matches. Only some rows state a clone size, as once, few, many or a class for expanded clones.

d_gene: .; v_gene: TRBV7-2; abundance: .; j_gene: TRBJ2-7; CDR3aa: CASSLSGTSPGYEQYF; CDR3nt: TGTGCCAGCAGCTTAAGTGGCACTTCGCCGGGCTACGAGCAGTACTTC
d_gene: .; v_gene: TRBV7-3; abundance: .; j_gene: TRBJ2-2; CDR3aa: CASSLVLNTGELFF; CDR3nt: TGTGCCAGCAGCTTAGTCCTGAACACCGGGGAGCTGTTTTTT
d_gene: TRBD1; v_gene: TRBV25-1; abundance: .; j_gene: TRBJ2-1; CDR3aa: CASSELTGSFYNEQFF; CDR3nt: TGTGCCAGCAGTGAATTGACAGGGTCTTTCTACAATGAGCAGTTCTTC
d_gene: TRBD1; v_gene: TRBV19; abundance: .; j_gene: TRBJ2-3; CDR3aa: CARPRQGRDTQYF; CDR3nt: TGTGCCCGACCGCGACAGGGAAGAGATACGCAGTATTTT
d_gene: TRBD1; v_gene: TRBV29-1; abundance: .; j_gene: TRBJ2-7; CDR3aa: CSALTGAGEQYF; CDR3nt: TGCAGCGCCCTCACAGGGGCCGGCGAGCAGTACTTC
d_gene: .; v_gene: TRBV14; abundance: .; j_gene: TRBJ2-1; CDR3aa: CASSQDWGLATYNEQFF; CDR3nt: TGTGCCAGCAGCCAAGATTGGGGGCTAGCAACCTACAATGAGCAGTTCTTC
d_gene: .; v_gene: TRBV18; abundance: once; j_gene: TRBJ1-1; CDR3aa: CASSPGVAMGNTEAFF; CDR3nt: TGTGCCAGCTCACCCGGGGTGGCGATGGGGAACACTGAAGCTTTCTTT
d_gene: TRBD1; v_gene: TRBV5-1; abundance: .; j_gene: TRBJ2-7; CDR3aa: CASSSRPGQGSWEQYF; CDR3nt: TGCGCCAGCAGCTCCAGACCGGGACAGGGGTCTTGGGAGCAGTACTTC
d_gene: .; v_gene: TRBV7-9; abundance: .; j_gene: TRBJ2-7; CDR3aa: CASSLLLAGSYEQYF; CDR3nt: TGTGCCAGCAGCTTACTGCTAGCTGGATCCTACGAGCAGTACTTC
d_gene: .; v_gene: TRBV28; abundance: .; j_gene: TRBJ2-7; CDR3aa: CASSLTPSADEQYF; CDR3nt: TGTGCCAGCAGTTTAACTCCAAGTGCGGACGAGCAGTACTTC
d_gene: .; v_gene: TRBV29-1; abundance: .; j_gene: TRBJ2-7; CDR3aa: CSVELIQGFKYEQYF; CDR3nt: TGCAGCGTTGAATTAATACAGGGCTTTAAGTACGAGCAGTACTTC
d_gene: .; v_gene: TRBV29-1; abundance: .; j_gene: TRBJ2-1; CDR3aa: CSVEGLPGLTVSFNEQFF; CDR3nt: TGCAGCGTTGAAGGTCTACCGGGACTTACTGTATCCTTCAATGAGCAGTTCTTC
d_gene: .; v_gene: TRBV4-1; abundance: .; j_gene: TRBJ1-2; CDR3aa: CASSQDQTETGANRGYTF; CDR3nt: TGCGCCAGCAGCCAGGATCAGACGGAGACAGGCGCTAATAGGGGCTACACCTTC
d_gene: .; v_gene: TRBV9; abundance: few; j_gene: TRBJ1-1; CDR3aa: CASSVVGEWNTEAFF; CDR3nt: TGTGCCAGCAGCGTAGTGGGGGAATGGAACACTGAAGCTTTCTTT
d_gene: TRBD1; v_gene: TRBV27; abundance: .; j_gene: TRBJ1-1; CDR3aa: CASSLSQGAGTEAFF; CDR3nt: TGTGCCAGCAGTTTATCCCAGGGGGCTGGCACTGAAGCTTTCTTT
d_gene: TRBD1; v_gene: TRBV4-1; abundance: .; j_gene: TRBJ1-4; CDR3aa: CASSQQPPGQGAEKLFF; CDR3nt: TGCGCCAGCAGCCAACAGCCACCGGGACAGGGTGCTGAAAAACTGTTTTTT
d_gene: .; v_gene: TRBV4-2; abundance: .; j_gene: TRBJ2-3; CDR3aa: CASSRGLDLYTDTQYF; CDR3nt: TGTGCCAGCAGCCGAGGTTTGGACCTGTACACAGATACGCAGTATTTT
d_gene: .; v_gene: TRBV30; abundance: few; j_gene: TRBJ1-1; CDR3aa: CAWSWLKRGDTEAFF; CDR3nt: TGTGCCTGGAGTTGGTTAAAGAGGGGTGACACTGAAGCTTTCTTT
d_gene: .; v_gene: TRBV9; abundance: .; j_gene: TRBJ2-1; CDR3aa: CASSADGTRGSYNEQFF; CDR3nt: TGTGCCAGCAGCGCAGACGGGACCCGGGGCTCCTACAATGAGCAGTTCTTC
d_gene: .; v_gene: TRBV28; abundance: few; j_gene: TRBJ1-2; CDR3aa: CASSFSDGYTF; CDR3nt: TGTGCCAGCAGTTTCAGTGATGGCTACACCTTC
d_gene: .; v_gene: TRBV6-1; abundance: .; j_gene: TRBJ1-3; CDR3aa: CASSESGTGNTIYF; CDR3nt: TGTGCCAGCAGTGAATCTGGAACTGGAAACACCATATATTTT
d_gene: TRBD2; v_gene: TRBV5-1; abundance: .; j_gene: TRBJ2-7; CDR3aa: CASSLSLAGVVYEQYF; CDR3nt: TGCGCCAGCAGCTTGTCGCTAGCGGGAGTCGTGTACGAGCAGTACTTC
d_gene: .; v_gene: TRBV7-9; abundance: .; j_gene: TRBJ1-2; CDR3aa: CASSFGQTYGYTF; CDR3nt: TGTGCCAGCAGCTTTGGACAAACCTATGGCTACACCTTC